This T cell receptor (beta chain) comes out of a study of OX40 agonist ivuxolimab in advanced cancers. Across the study: Cancers in dose escalation were hepatocellular, melanoma, renal cell and head and neck.

Measured with immunoSEQ multiplex PCR; TCRdb has only the in-frame clones, and not every one. The repertoire holds around 100,000 clones, with approximately 90% as singletons. The CDR3 consists of 15 residues. Germline lookup yields CDR1 KGHSH and CDR2 LQKENI. Trimming cost V 4 bases and J 0 bases, with 13 bases left between them. The chain uses TRBV18 and TRBJ2-7, with no clear D. Sequences were derived from CD4+ or CD8+ T cells sorted from blood, sampled in a trial of the OX40 agonist ivuxolimab. This receptor was identified in an adult with an advanced solid tumor such as melanoma, head and neck, liver or kidney cancer. As DNA, the CDR3 is TGTGCCAGCTCACAGAGACCCGACTCCTCCTACGAGCAGTACTTC. As protein: CASSQRPDSSYEQYF.